What follows are 21 T cell receptor beta chains derived from one specimen sequenced in a study of cytomegalovirus exposure and HLA in healthy donors. Profiled with immunoSEQ multiplex PCR; TCRdb holds only in-frame clones, not every one. The repertoire holds 150,000 to 200,000 clones, with about 84% as singletons. What was sequenced was PBMCs. The receptor source for this set is a woman aged 18-29 years in good health and CMV-seronegative.

The chain links TRBV6-1 to TRBJ2-3; 10 nucleotides agree with TRBD2. This CDR3 contains 17 residues. J lost 0 bases, V lost 4 bases, and 7 bases had no gene match. Germline V gene sequence: CDR1 MNHNS, CDR2 SASEGT. Here the CDR3 reads CASSALILAGSTDTQYF. The CDR3 DNA sequence: TGTGCCAGCAGTGCCCTGATACTAGCGGGGAGCACAGATACGCAGTATTTT.

J is TRBJ2-1 and V is TRBV10-1; 7 bases line up with TRBD2. CDR1 and CDR2 from the germline V gene are WNHNN and SYGVQD (reference sequence). CDR3 size: 14 residues. Trimming took 5 bases from V and 9 from J; bases not matched to a gene: 10. The CDR3 sequence: CASSPGLVGSEQFF. The DNA of the CDR3 is TGCGCCAGCAGTCCCGGACTAGTCGGCTCTGAGCAGTTCTTC.

This sequence joins TRBV10-3 and TRBJ2-7; tentatively, D is TRBD1 (5 bases). CDR1 and CDR2 from the germline V gene are ENHRY and SYGVKD. Trimming pared 6 bases from V and 3 bases from J, leaving 9 bases between. CDR3 length equals 12 residues. As DNA, the CDR3 is TGTGCCATCAGCCTCGACAGCTACGAGCAGTACTTC. It encodes CAISLDSYEQYF.

In this sample, this clone turned up once. The chain is built from TRBV7-3 and TRBJ2-3; D remains unclear. Germline CDR1 and CDR2: SGHTA and FQGTGA. There are 14 residues in the CDR3. V was shortened by 2 bases and J by 6 bases, with 12 bases between the two germline ends. The CDR3 is CASSLRRQRDTQYF. DNA of the CDR3: TGTGCCAGCAGCTTACGGCGGCAGAGGGATACGCAGTATTTT.

The chain joins TRBV19 to TRBJ1-2; 7 bases are a match to TRBD1. The junction had 7 bases not matched to a gene; V was cut back by 2 bases and J by 4 bases. The CDR3 loop spans 15 amino acids. Germline CDR1 LNHDA, CDR2 SQIVND (reference sequence). The DNA for the CDR3 is TGTGCCAGTAGTATATCTTCCGGGACAGCCTATGGCTACACCTTC. It is translated as CASSISSGTAYGYTF.

This sequence joins TRBV30 and TRBJ2-2; D unresolved. V was shortened by 0 bases and J by 8 bases, with 10 bases between the two germline ends. The CDR3 runs to 13 residues. Germline loops: CDR1 GTSNPN, CDR2 SVGIG (reference sequence). DNA of the CDR3: TGTGCCTGGAGTGTAGTTGGGCAGGGGGAGCTGTTTTTT. Its translation is CAWSVVGQGELFF.

The chain is built from TRBV6-6 and TRBJ2-2, with 10 bases matching TRBD2. V lost 6 bases and J lost 2; bases outside the gene matches: 6. The CDR3 is 16 residues long. CDR1 and CDR2 from the germline V gene are MNHNY and SVGAGI (reference sequence). CDR3 residues: CASSRLAGLNTGELFF. CDR3 sequence (DNA): TGTGCCAGCAGCAGACTAGCGGGCCTTAACACCGGGGAGCTGTTTTTT.

The chain has TRBV5-1 and TRBJ2-1; D possibly corresponds to TRBD1 (5 bases). The CDR3 has 15 amino acids. Germline V lookup: CDR1 SGHRS, CDR2 YFSETQ. Between the trimmed V and J ends, which lost 0 bases and 1 base, there was a span of 8 bases. The CDR3 DNA follows: TGCGCCAGCAGCTTGGCAGGGCCGTCCTACAATGAGCAGTTCTTC. This gives the protein CASSLAGPSYNEQFF.

V usage is TRBV2 and J usage is TRBJ2-4; D may be TRBD1 (5 bases). This CDR3 has 17 amino acids. The V and J ends lost 6 bases and 2 bases respectively, with 20 bases between them. Germline CDR1 SNHLY, CDR2 FYNNEI. CDR3 coding DNA: TGTGCCAGCAGCAACCAGGGATCCTGGCGGTCCAAAAACATTCAGTACTTC. It translates to CASSNQGSWRSKNIQYF.

The V call is TRBV5-4, the J call TRBJ2-3, with D perhaps TRBD1 (6 bases). From germline, CDR1 is SGHNT and CDR2 YYREEE (reference sequence). The CDR3 consists of 15 residues. Deletions cut 4 bases from V and 1 base from J, with 13 bases between. The DNA for the CDR3 is TGTGCCAGCAGCGGAACAGGGCTAGGCACAGATACGCAGTATTTT. It yields the protein CASSGTGLGTDTQYF.

The chain is built from TRBV5-1 and TRBJ2-2; D gene ambiguous. The CDR3 has 15 amino acids. Trimming took off 0 bases at V and 7 bases at J, with 13 bases between the two ends. CDR1 SGHRS and CDR2 YFSETQ come from the germline V gene. The CDR3 spells CASSLAWQNDGELFF. DNA for the CDR3: TGCGCCAGCAGCTTGGCCTGGCAGAACGACGGGGAGCTGTTTTTT. Combining the CDR3 with reference TRBV5-1 and TRBJ2-2 gives the whole variable domain KAGVTQTPRYLIKTRGQQVTLSCSPISGHRSVSWYQQTPGQGLQFLFEYFSETQRNKGNFPGRFSGRQFSNSRSEMNVSTLELGDSALYLCASSLAWQNDGELFFGEGSRLTVL.

The chain is built from TRBV19 and TRBJ2-2; TRBD2 aligns across 10 bases. Per germline, CDR1 LNHDA and CDR2 SQIVND (reference sequence). J was trimmed by 7 bases and V by 8 bases; bases with no gene match: 10. This CDR3 spans 15 amino acids. CDR3 nucleotide sequence: TGTGCCAGTTCCGATCTAGCGGGGGCCGTCGGGGAGCTGTTTTTT. It codes for CASSDLAGAVGELFF. The full variable domain, its missing parts supplied by reference TRBV19 and TRBJ2-2, is DGGITQSPKYLFRKEGQNVTLSCEQNLNHDAMYWYRQDPGQGLRLIYYSQIVNDFQKGDIAEGYSVSREKKESFPLTVTSAQKNPTAFYLCASSDLAGAVGELFFGEGSRLTVL.

The J gene is TRBJ1-1, the V gene TRBV5-1, with 8 bases lining up with TRBD1. Germline CDR1 SGHRS, CDR2 YFSETQ. J gave up 6 bases and V 2 bases, and 9 bases lay outside the gene matches. This CDR3 has 15 amino acids. The CDR3 DNA is TGCGCCAGCAGCTTTACGTCAGGGGGCTACGCTGAAGCTTTCTTT. This gives the protein CASSFTSGGYAEAFF.

This clone was seen once. The CDR3 sequence: CASKGLAEAYEQYF. The CDR3 coding sequence is TGCGCCAGCAAGGGACTAGCGGAGGCCTACGAGCAGTACTTC. The gene calls are TRBV10-2 and TRBJ2-7; 11 positions agree with TRBD2. With 7 bases clipped from V and 2 bases from J, the junction kept 4 bases outside the gene matches. The CDR3 length is 14 residues. The germline V gene encodes CDR1 WSHSY and CDR2 SAAADI.

V and J are TRBV9 and TRBJ2-3; possibly TRBD2 for D (5 bases). The germline CDR1 and CDR2 sequences are SGDLS and YYNGEE. V lost 6 bases and J lost 4, with 12 bases in between. This CDR3 contains 13 residues. CDR3 in amino acids: CASTRTLPDTQYF. CDR3 DNA sequence: TGTGCCAGCACCAGGACTCTCCCAGATACGCAGTATTTT.

The V and J genes are TRBV25-1 and TRBJ1-2; D is possibly TRBD1 (6 bases). Germline V gene data show CDR1 as MGHDK and CDR2 as SYGVNS. This CDR3 has 16 residues. V gave up 0 bases and J gave up 6 bases, with 17 bases separating them. This CDR3 reads CASSEYLGRGGDGYTF. CDR3 bases: TGTGCCAGCAGTGAATATTTGGGCAGGGGAGGGGATGGCTACACCTTC.

The J gene is TRBJ1-3, the V gene TRBV9; no reliable D call. The germline CDR1 and CDR2 sequences are SGDLS and YYNGEE. The CDR3 contains 15 residues. Trimming took off 1 base at V and 1 base at J, with 9 bases between the two ends. CDR3: CASSVNPGSGNTIYF. The CDR3 DNA is TGTGCCAGCAGCGTAAACCCGGGTTCTGGAAACACCATATATTTT.

In the case of this clone: Additional DNA sequences in this sample encode the identical CDR3. This chain links TRBV9 with TRBJ2-5; TRBD2 matches 9 bases. V was clipped by 1 base and J by 2 bases; unmatched bases: 0. CDR1 and CDR2 from the germline V gene are SGDLS and YYNGEE. The CDR3 consists of 14 residues. The CDR3 region is CASSVLAGQETQYF. The CDR3 nucleotides read TGTGCCAGCAGCGTACTAGCGGGGCAAGAGACCCAGTACTTC.

This chain joins TRBV18 and TRBJ2-1; no definite D call. CDR3 length: 13 residues. Trimming removed 0 bases from V and 6 bases from J, with 6 bases in between. Germline V gene sequence: CDR1 KGHSH, CDR2 LQKENI. CDR3 DNA: TGTGCCAGCTCACCACCGGCAGGCAATGAGCAGTTCTTC. Protein product: CASSPPAGNEQFF. Full variable domain (outside the CDR3, taken from reference TRBV18 and TRBJ2-1): NAGVMQNPRHLVRRRGQEARLRCSPMKGHSHVYWYRQLPEEGLKFMVYLQKENIIDESGMPKERFSAEFPKEGPSILRIQQVVRGDSAAYFCASSPPAGNEQFFGPGTRLTVL.

The V call is TRBV5-1, the J call TRBJ2-2; D unresolved. The CDR3 has 14 amino acids. The ends were cut back, 4 bases at V and 6 bases at J, with 13 bases in the middle. Germline CDR1 and CDR2: SGHRS and YFSETQ. The DNA for the CDR3 is TGCGCCAGCAGCCCACTACCTTTCTCCGGGGAGCTGTTTTTT. Its protein product is CASSPLPFSGELFF.

The chain combines TRBV2 with TRBJ1-3; the match to TRBD1 covers 7 bases. The CDR3 is 15 amino acids. In germline, CDR1 is SNHLY, CDR2 FYNNEI. V shed 4 bases, J shed 3 bases, and the junction held 6 bases outside the gene matches. CDR3 protein: CASSARGRGGNTIYF. The CDR3 DNA reads TGTGCCAGCAGTGCGAGGGGGCGCGGTGGAAACACCATATATTTT.